The clone carrying this T cell receptor (beta chain) was seen a few times. Its antigen is unknown. The CDR3 consists of 16 residues. Trimming shortened V by 0 bases and J by 4 bases, and 15 bases separated the two germline ends. The V gene's germline CDR1 is SGHVS and CDR2 FQNEAQ. The source of the sample is a study of vaccination and CD4 T cells after COVID-19. Turning to the study itself: The convalescents were made up of six males and four females, two of whom were Hispanic. Notes on the study in general: A median of around 86% of reactive clones, in convalescent patients, became evident only post-vaccination.

The Oncomine TCR Beta short-read assay was applied to DNA of cultured CD4+ T cells. TCRdb fed the PCR reads into MiXCR, producing one record per CDR3 protein. Of 5,500 to 7,000 distinct CDR3 sequences detected, about 17% appear once; the ten largest clones hold under 25%. Regarding treatment: roughly ten-day PBMC culture with coronavirus spike peptide pools or control peptides (ViraFEST assay). The receptor was derived from a human donor who had recovered from COVID-19. The J gene is TRBJ1-1, the V gene TRBV7-8, with D possibly being TRBD1 (6 bases). The sample was CD4+ T cells from blood, cultured in vitro. The CDR3 loop reads CASSLAFEGVSTEAFF. For the CDR3, the DNA is TGTGCCAGCAGCTTAGCGTTTGAGGGGGTGAGCACTGAAGCTTTCTTT.